This T cell receptor (beta chain) was identified in a study of shared clonotypes between healthy human individuals. Repertoires were generated with immunoSEQ multiplex PCR, while TCRdb's copy carries only in-frame clones and drops some. Of under 2,000,000 clones listed, about 95% are singletons. CD45RO negativity and positive selection for CCR7 defined naive CD8 cells, a population that excluded terminally differentiated effector memory CD45RA+ cells. The V end lost 0 bases, the J end lost 6 bases, and 18 bases lay between the germline ends. Germline CDR1 LNHNV, CDR2 YYDKDF (reference sequence). The CDR3 is 16 residues long.

V usage is TRBV15 and J usage is TRBJ2-7; D may be TRBD2 (5 bases). Source material: naive CD8+ T cells sorted from blood. This sequence was found in a man aged 18 to 30 in good health. This CDR3 reads CATSRELEGAPFEQYF. The CDR3 region has the DNA TGTGCCACCAGCAGAGAGCTTGAGGGCGCCCCTTTCGAGCAGTACTTC.